One and the same sample provided the 14 T cell receptor beta chains below, sequenced in a study of control samples from healthy donors and cancer patients. Sequencing used immunoSEQ multiplex PCR; TCRdb keeps in-frame clones, though not all of them. The table records approximately 140,000 clones, over 85% of them present only once. The material sequenced was blood. All receptors come from a man younger than 35 in good health.

V gene TRBV5-8 combines with J gene TRBJ2-3; 12 bases are shared with TRBD1. CDR1 is SGHTS, CDR2 YDEGEE, per germline. The CDR3 loop spans 17 amino acids. The V segment lost 0 bases and the J segment 4 bases; nucleotides outside the gene matches: 6. CDR3 amino acids: CASSLVGQGAVADTQYF. DNA of the CDR3: TGTGCCAGCAGCTTGGTGGGACAGGGGGCGGTTGCAGATACGCAGTATTTT.

This sequence joins TRBV19 and TRBJ1-2; TRBD1 might be the D (5 bases). The CDR3 loop spans 14 amino acids. V was trimmed by 7 bases and J by 0 bases, leaving 12 bases between them. Per germline, CDR1 LNHDA and CDR2 SQIVND (reference sequence). CDR3 in amino acids: CASNNRYSNYGYTF. The CDR3 DNA reads TGTGCCAGTAACAACAGGTATTCTAACTATGGCTACACCTTC.

The chain employs TRBV7-2 and TRBJ1-5, with D perhaps TRBD1 (5 bases). CDR1 SGHTA and CDR2 FQGNSA come from the germline V gene. The CDR3 sequence is 14 residues long. V lost 3 bases and J 9 bases, leaving 15 bases between the germline ends. DNA of the CDR3: TGTGCCAGCAGCTTCCGGGACGGCGGATCGCCCCAGCATTTT. Protein product: CASSFRDGGSPQHF.

This clone was observed a single time. The gene calls are TRBV6-5 and TRBJ1-3; TRBD1 matches at 7 bases. J gave up 0 bases and V 6 bases, and 2 bases lay outside the gene matches. This CDR3 has 14 amino acids. Per germline, CDR1 MNHEY and CDR2 SVGAGI. CDR3 in DNA: TGTGCCAGCAGCCGGGACAGCTCTGGAAACACCATATATTTT. This sequence encodes CASSRDSSGNTIYF.

J is TRBJ2-1 and V is TRBV19, with D perhaps matching TRBD1 (6 bases). The CDR3 runs 14 residues. V was cut by 6 bases and J by 4 bases, with 13 bases left in between. The germline V gene has CDR1 LNHDA and CDR2 SQIVND (reference sequence). The CDR3 region has the DNA TGTGCCAGTAGCCAGACTACAGGGTACAATGAGCAGTTCTTC. This gives the protein CASSQTTGYNEQFF.

J is TRBJ2-3 and V is TRBV5-1; 7 nucleotides line up with TRBD2. This CDR3 has 15 amino acids. V lost 3 bases to trimming and J lost 5 bases; unmatched junction nucleotides: 9. Germline CDR1 is SGHRS and CDR2 is YFSETQ. The CDR3: CASSSAAGAQDTQYF. Here the CDR3 DNA reads TGCGCCAGCAGCTCGGCCGCGGGAGCCCAAGATACGCAGTATTTT.

The chain combines TRBV4-1 with TRBJ2-1; 7 bases agree with TRBD2. V trimming: 1 base; J trimming: 4 bases; junction bases outside the gene matches: 1. CDR3 size: 14 residues. Germline CDR1 is MGHRA and CDR2 is YSYEKL. CDR3 in DNA: TGCGCCAGCAGCCAAGTCGGGGGGTACAATGAGCAGTTCTTC. This translates into CASSQVGGYNEQFF.

CDR3 in DNA: TGTGCCAGCAGTTTTACTTCACCCCTCCACTTT. Translating it yields CASSFTSPLHF. This chain links TRBV28 with TRBJ1-6; D is ambiguous. Trimming stripped 3 bases from V and 9 bases from J, with 3 bases between. Germline V gene lookup returns CDR1 MDHEN and CDR2 SYDVKM. The CDR3 contains 11 residues. Together with reference TRBV28 and TRBJ1-6, the CDR3 gives the full variable domain: DVKVTQSSRYLVKRTGEKVFLECVQDMDHENMFWYRQDPGLGLRLIYFSYDVKMKEKGDIPEGYSVSREKKERFSLILESASTNQTSMYLCASSFTSPLHFGNGTRLTVT.

The V gene is TRBV10-3, the J gene TRBJ1-2; D remains ambiguous. Germline CDR1 and CDR2: ENHRY and SYGVKD. This CDR3 contains 19 residues. The V gene lost 1 base and the J gene lost 2 bases, with 23 bases spanning the gap. CDR3 coding DNA: TGTGCCATCAGTGAGTTCAACCCCGATCTCGGGTCCAAAAACTATGGCTACACCTTC. This sequence encodes CAISEFNPDLGSKNYGYTF.

V gene TRBV28 combines with J gene TRBJ1-6; D ambiguous. The CDR3 has 14 residues. Germline V gene data show CDR1 as MDHEN and CDR2 as SYDVKM. Trimming cost V 5 bases and J 7 bases, with 12 bases left between them. CDR3 protein: CASSPGLTNSPLHF. The CDR3 DNA reads TGTGCCAGCAGTCCGGGCCTCACCAATTCACCCCTCCACTTT.

The chain combines TRBV18 with TRBJ2-1, with D tentatively TRBD2 (5 bases). V lost 5 bases, J lost 5 bases, and 13 bases lay in between. Germline V gives CDR1 KGHSH, CDR2 LQKENI. The CDR3 has 14 residues. The CDR3 region is CASSARTGDNEQFF. The CDR3 DNA follows: TGTGCCAGCTCAGCCAGGACTGGGGACAATGAGCAGTTCTTC.

This sequence joins TRBV4-2 and TRBJ2-1; the D is unclear. The CDR3 runs 13 residues. Germline values: CDR1 LGHNA, CDR2 YNFKEQ. With 0 bases removed from V and 6 bases from J, the gap between germline ends came to 6 bases. The CDR3 DNA reads TGTGCCAGCAGCCAAGAGAGCGTCAATGAGCAGTTCTTC. This sequence encodes CASSQESVNEQFF.

The CDR3 DNA reads TGTGCCAGCGGCCCTATGGGTTATGGCACTGAAGCTTTCTTT. As protein: CASGPMGYGTEAFF. J is TRBJ1-1 and V is TRBV5-8; D is undetermined. There are 14 residues in the CDR3. Trimming removed 7 bases at V and 4 bases at J, with 17 bases between. Germline CDR1 and CDR2: SGHTS and YDEGEE.

This chain links TRBV6-6 with TRBJ2-2; 11 bases fit TRBD2. The junction had 10 bases not matched to a gene; V was cut back by 7 bases and J by 6 bases. The CDR3 sequence is 16 residues long. Germline-derived CDR1 and CDR2 are MNHNY and SVGAGI (reference sequence). CDR3 residues: CASTRVAGGPAGELFF. DNA for the CDR3: TGTGCCAGCACAAGGGTAGCGGGAGGGCCGGCCGGGGAGCTGTTTTTT.